This TCR beta chain was sequenced in a study of response to subunit inactivated influenza vaccine. There are a few counts of this clonotype. Germline loops: CDR1 LGHDT, CDR2 YNNKEL (reference sequence). V was shortened by 1 base and J by 6 bases, with 8 bases between the two germline ends. There are 13 residues in the CDR3. In TCRdb, the RT-PCR reads were re-called with MiXCR into one record per CDR3 protein. Of 500,000 to 600,000 distinct CDR3 sequences listed, around 11% are singletons. This sample also belongs to another study, concerning T cells expressing NK-cell markers. As that report states: TCR beta libraries carry UMIs added by 5'RACE template switching. Of eight sequenced donors, seven were HCMV-seropositive and one HCMV-seronegative. No clear determination of HCMV specificity was made for expanded NKG2C+ T cell clones.

This receptor was obtained from a man between 45 and 60 years old who received an inactivated influenza vaccine. The source was PBMCs from blood, collected on the day of vaccination. The chain has TRBV3-1 and TRBJ2-3, with D perhaps TRBD2 (5 bases). This CDR3 is CASSQGAGDTQYF. The CDR3 DNA is TGTGCCAGCAGCCAAGGTGCGGGTGATACGCAGTATTTT.